These 25 T cell receptor beta chains share one sample of origin, sequenced in a study of blood T cell repertoires in COVID-19. Data came from immunoSEQ multiplex PCR; TCRdb stores just in-frame clones and leaves some out. This table has around 45,000 clones, approximately 86% appearing once. Sequencing was done on a sample of peripheral blood. The source is a man at least 80 years old in a cohort sampled during active COVID-19.

This chain uses TRBV11-3 with TRBJ2-1; 11 nucleotides line up with TRBD1. The CDR3 consists of 16 residues. Germline CDR1 reads SGHNT; CDR2 reads YENEEA. The J segment lost 8 bases and the V segment lost 4 bases, leaving 10 bases of the junction unmatched. For the CDR3, the DNA is TGTGCCAGCAGCTCTTCCGGGACAGGGGGTGCCTATGAGCAGTTCTTC. This codes for CASSSSGTGGAYEQFF.

This sequence joins TRBV19 and TRBJ2-1, with TRBD2 matching 13 bases. The germline V gene encodes CDR1 LNHDA and CDR2 SQIVND (reference sequence). The ends lost 4 bases at V and 9 bases at J; junction bases unmatched: 6. The CDR3 spans 15 residues. The chain's CDR3 is CASSKGGLAGVEQFF. The CDR3 bases are TGTGCCAGTAGTAAGGGTGGACTAGCGGGAGTTGAGCAGTTCTTC.

A few counts support this clone. The chain employs TRBV27 and TRBJ1-1; perhaps TRBD1 as D (6 bases). V lost 4 bases to trimming and J lost 4 bases, with 13 bases between them. Per the germline V gene, CDR1 is MNHEY and CDR2 is SMNVEV (reference sequence). The CDR3 length is 14 residues. The CDR3 sequence is CASSYYRVGTEAFF. CDR3 DNA: TGTGCCAGCAGTTACTACAGGGTTGGCACTGAAGCTTTCTTT.

V and J are TRBV3-1 (or the pseudogene TRBV3-2) and TRBJ2-5, with 9 bases identical to TRBD2. The CDR3 contains 16 residues. Germline lookup yields CDR1 LGHDT and CDR2 YNNKEL (reference sequence). Trimming at V came to 4 bases and at J to 5 bases, leaving 11 bases not matched to a gene. The CDR3 here is CASSRTGRGGRETQYF. The CDR3 DNA sequence: TGTGCCAGCAGCCGAACGGGGCGGGGGGGCCGCGAGACCCAGTACTTC.

This chain links TRBV24-1 with TRBJ2-7; 8 bases agree with TRBD1. The CDR3 spans 16 residues. Trimming at V came to 4 bases and at J to 2 bases, leaving 9 bases not matched to a gene. CDR1 and CDR2 from the germline V gene are KGHDR and SFDVKD. The CDR3 DNA is TGTGCCACCAGTGACGCCCCGGGACAGGCGACCTACGAGCAGTACTTC. Its translation is CATSDAPGQATYEQYF.

V is TRBV4-3 and J is TRBJ1-6; D is undetermined. Per the germline V gene, CDR1 is LGHNA and CDR2 is YSLEER. The V end was cut by 4 bases, the J end by 6 bases, with 10 bases between. This CDR3 has 14 residues. The CDR3 here is CASSRAPLNSPLHF. The CDR3 DNA follows: TGCGCCAGCAGCCGAGCGCCCCTTAATTCACCCCTCCACTTT.

The chain couples TRBV11-2 to TRBJ1-2; D call uncertain. This CDR3 spans 15 amino acids. The V and J ends lost 1 base and 3 bases respectively, with 12 bases between them. Germline V gives CDR1 SGHAT, CDR2 FQNNGV. DNA for the CDR3: TGTGCCAGCAGCTTAGTATTAGCACCCTACTATGGCTACACCTTC. Protein product: CASSLVLAPYYGYTF.

This clone has just one count. The chain uses TRBV5-5 and TRBJ2-1, with a weak D call TRBD2 (6 bases). V lost 3 bases and J lost 13, with 20 bases in between. The CDR3 is 14 residues long. CDR1 and CDR2 from the germline V gene are SGHKS and YYEKEE (reference sequence). Here the CDR3 DNA reads TGTGCCAGCAGCTCCCAAACCCTAGCGTCGATTCAGTTCTTC. Its translation: CASSSQTLASIQFF.

The genes are TRBV28 and TRBJ2-2; no clear D gene. This CDR3 region has 12 residues. Per germline, CDR1 MDHEN and CDR2 SYDVKM. The V end was cut by 5 bases, the J end by 5 bases, with 6 bases between. This CDR3 reads CASSLTTGELFF. The DNA for the CDR3 is TGTGCCAGCAGTCTCACAACCGGGGAGCTGTTTTTT.

V and J are TRBV6-2 or TRBV6-3 and TRBJ1-2; no clear D gene. Germline CDR1 reads MNHEY; CDR2 reads SVGEGT. The CDR3 is 16 amino acids. Trimming removed 4 bases at V and 4 bases at J, with 19 bases between. The CDR3 protein is CASSSRYNTGAYGYTF. The CDR3 DNA sequence: TGTGCCAGCAGTTCCCGATATAACACGGGAGCCTATGGCTACACCTTC.

V gene TRBV18 combines with J gene TRBJ2-2; 9 nucleotides line up with TRBD1. The CDR3 runs 15 residues. Germline CDR1 and CDR2: KGHSH and LQKENI. V trimming: 4 bases; J trimming: 1 base; junction bases outside the gene matches: 1. The CDR3 DNA sequence: TGTGCCAGCTCACGGGACAGGGAGAACACCGGGGAGCTGTTTTTT. Protein product: CASSRDRENTGELFF.

The V gene is TRBV2, the J gene TRBJ2-7; 10 bases agree with TRBD1. The V and J ends lost 6 bases and 4 bases, in that order; junction bases with no gene match: 6. CDR1 is SNHLY, CDR2 FYNNEI, per germline. The CDR3 is 14 amino acids. The CDR3 coding sequence is TGTGCCAGCAGCGGGACAGGGGCATCTTACGAGCAGTACTTC. Protein product: CASSGTGASYEQYF.

The V and J genes are TRBV29-1 and TRBJ2-4; possibly TRBD1 for D (5 bases). V shed 0 bases and J shed 7 bases, with 13 bases lying between them. From germline, CDR1 is SQVTM and CDR2 ANQGSEA. CDR3 length equals 14 residues. The DNA for the CDR3 is TGCAGCGTTGAAGATCTTGGGGCTCAGAACATTCAGTACTTC. Amino acid sequence: CSVEDLGAQNIQYF.

This chain uses TRBV30 with TRBJ1-4, with D perhaps matching TRBD1 (5 bases). This CDR3 comprises 15 residues. Germline V gives CDR1 GTSNPN, CDR2 SVGIG (reference sequence). The V end lost 0 bases, the J end lost 4 bases, and 12 bases lay between the germline ends. CDR3 DNA sequence: TGTGCCTGGAGTGTTGGGTCGGGGGGTAATGAAAAACTGTTTTTT. It codes for CAWSVGSGGNEKLFF.

This clone was observed a single time. The V and J genes are TRBV27 and TRBJ1-3, with D unresolved. The CDR3 contains 12 residues. Per the germline V gene, CDR1 is MNHEY and CDR2 is SMNVEV (reference sequence). Trimming shortened V by 7 bases and J by 0 bases, and 4 bases separated the two germline ends. This chain's CDR3 is CASTGSGNTIYF. Written as DNA, the CDR3 is TGTGCCAGCACCGGCTCTGGAAACACCATATATTTT.

This rearrangement joins TRBV5-1 to TRBJ1-6; D gene ambiguous. Trimming stripped 0 bases from V and 7 bases from J, with 11 bases between. Germline-derived CDR1 and CDR2 are SGHRS and YFSETQ. The CDR3 contains 15 residues. The CDR3 DNA sequence: TGCGCCAGCAGCTTGGCGGGGTTGGGGAATTCACCCCTCCACTTT. This codes for CASSLAGLGNSPLHF.

The chain is built from TRBV18 and TRBJ2-5; 7 bases fit TRBD1. The CDR3 is 14 residues long. Germline values: CDR1 KGHSH, CDR2 LQKENI. V lost 0 bases, J lost 5 bases, and 3 bases stayed unmatched. The CDR3 DNA follows: TGTGCCAGCTCACCACCGACAGGGCGCGAGACCCAGTACTTC. It yields the protein CASSPPTGRETQYF. The variable domain in full, completed from reference TRBV18 and TRBJ2-5, reads NAGVMQNPRHLVRRRGQEARLRCSPMKGHSHVYWYRQLPEEGLKFMVYLQKENIIDESGMPKERFSAEFPKEGPSILRIQQVVRGDSAAYFCASSPPTGRETQYFGPGTRLLVL.

V usage is TRBV5-4 and J usage is TRBJ2-3, with 12 bases that match TRBD2. Germline CDR1 and CDR2: SGHNT and YYREEE (reference sequence). The CDR3 runs 17 residues. Germline trimming cut 4 bases from V and 1 base from J; bases unmatched to any gene: 7. The CDR3 sequence is CASSLGLAGSRTDTQYF. The CDR3 bases are TGTGCCAGCAGCCTTGGACTAGCGGGGTCTCGCACAGATACGCAGTATTTT.

The chain links TRBV19 to TRBJ1-4, with 7 bases that match TRBD1. CDR1 LNHDA and CDR2 SQIVND come from the germline V gene (reference sequence). The junction had 14 bases not matched to a gene; V was cut back by 7 bases and J by 0 bases. The CDR3 runs to 18 residues. The DNA of the CDR3 is TGTGCCAGTACCGTGCGGGACAGTACCTTTGCAACTAATGAAAAACTGTTTTTT. Translating gives CASTVRDSTFATNEKLFF. The variable domain in full, with the rest retrieved from reference TRBV19 and TRBJ1-4, is DGGITQSPKYLFRKEGQNVTLSCEQNLNHDAMYWYRQDPGQGLRLIYYSQIVNDFQKGDIAEGYSVSREKKESFPLTVTSAQKNPTAFYLCASTVRDSTFATNEKLFFGSGTQLSVL.

The gene calls are TRBV7-6 and TRBJ2-3; D perhaps matches TRBD2 (5 bases). Germline V gene data show CDR1 as SGHVS and CDR2 as FNYEAQ. The CDR3 contains 15 residues. Trimming removed 6 bases from V and 0 bases from J, with 13 bases in between. CDR3 bases: TGTGCCAGCAGACCAACTAGTTTTAGCACAGATACGCAGTATTTT. Translation gives CASRPTSFSTDTQYF.

This chain joins TRBV4-3 and TRBJ2-7; TRBD1 matches 10 bases. The CDR3 consists of 14 residues. Looked up from germline, CDR1 is LGHNA and CDR2 is YSLEER. Trimming removed 4 bases from V and 2 bases from J; junction bases left unmatched: 2. Written as DNA, the CDR3 is TGCGCCAGCAGCCCGGACAGGGGGGCCTACGAGCAGTACTTC. Residues: CASSPDRGAYEQYF.

The chain joins TRBV6-1 to TRBJ1-5, with D maybe TRBD1 (6 bases). Germline V gene sequence: CDR1 MNHNS, CDR2 SASEGT. Trimming took 2 bases from V and 7 from J, leaving 21 bases between them. This CDR3 spans 17 amino acids. The CDR3 sequence is CASSELTRGGLEQPQHF. DNA for the CDR3: TGTGCCAGCAGTGAATTAACGAGGGGGGGTTTGGAACAGCCCCAGCATTTT.

CDR3 residues: CASSLRLRETQYF. CDR3 bases: TGTGCCAGCAGCTTAAGACTAAGGGAGACCCAGTACTTC. The chain uses TRBV7-7 and TRBJ2-5, with TRBD2 as a possible D gene (5 bases). The germline V gene encodes CDR1 SSHAT and CDR2 FNYEAQ (reference sequence). The CDR3 is made up of 13 amino acids. V gave up 2 bases and J gave up 5 bases, with 9 bases separating them.

This chain links TRBV28 with TRBJ1-2; 7 nucleotides align to TRBD1. Unmatched junction bases numbered 12, after V lost 6 bases and J lost 8 bases. The germline V gene encodes CDR1 MDHEN and CDR2 SYDVKM. The CDR3 consists of 14 residues. CDR3: CASRYSGTEGGYTF. In DNA, the CDR3 is TGTGCCAGCAGATACTCCGGGACAGAGGGGGGCTACACCTTC.

DNA for the CDR3: TGTGCCAGCAGCCAACAGGGTAGCAATCAGCCCCAGCATTTT. Its protein product is CASSQQGSNQPQHF. V is TRBV7-9 and J is TRBJ1-5; perhaps TRBD1 as D (6 bases). The CDR3 contains 14 residues. The V gene lost 5 bases and the J gene lost 0 bases, with 8 bases spanning the gap. Germline CDR1 reads SEHNR; CDR2 reads FQNEAQ (reference sequence).